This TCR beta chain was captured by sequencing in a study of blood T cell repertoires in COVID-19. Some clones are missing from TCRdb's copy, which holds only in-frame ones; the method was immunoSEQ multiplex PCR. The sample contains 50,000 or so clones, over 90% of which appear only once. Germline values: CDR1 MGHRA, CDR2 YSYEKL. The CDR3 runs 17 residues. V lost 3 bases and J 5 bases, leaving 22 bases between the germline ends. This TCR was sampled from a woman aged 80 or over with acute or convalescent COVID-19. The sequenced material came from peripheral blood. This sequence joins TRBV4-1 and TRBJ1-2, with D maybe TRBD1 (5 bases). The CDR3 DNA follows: TGCGCCAGCAGCCAGTTCCAGTCGGGGGGACCCGAGTATGGCTACACCTTC. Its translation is CASSQFQSGGPEYGYTF.